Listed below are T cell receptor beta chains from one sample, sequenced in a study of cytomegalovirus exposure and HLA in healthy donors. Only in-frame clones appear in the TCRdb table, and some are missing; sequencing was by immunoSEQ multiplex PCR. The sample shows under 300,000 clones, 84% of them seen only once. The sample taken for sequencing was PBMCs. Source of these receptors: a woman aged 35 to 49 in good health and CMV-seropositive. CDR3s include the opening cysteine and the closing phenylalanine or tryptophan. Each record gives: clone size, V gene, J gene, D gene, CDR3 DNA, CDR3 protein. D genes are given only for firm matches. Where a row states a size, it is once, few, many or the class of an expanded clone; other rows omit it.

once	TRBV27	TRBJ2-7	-	TGTGCCAGCAGTTTATTGACCCCGGGAAGGAGCTCCTACGAGCAGTACTTC	CASSLLTPGRSSYEQYF
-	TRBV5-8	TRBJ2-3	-	TGTGCCAGCAGCTTGGGAGTTTACACAGATACGCAGTATTTT	CASSLGVYTDTQYF
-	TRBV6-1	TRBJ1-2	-	TGTGCCAGCACCGGGGAGGGGGGGATCTATGGCTACACCTTC	CASTGEGGIYGYTF
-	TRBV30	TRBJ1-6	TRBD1	TGTGCCTGGAGTTACAACAGGGGAAGCTCCTATAATTCACCCCTCCACTTT	CAWSYNRGSSYNSPLHF
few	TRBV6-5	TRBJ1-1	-	TGTGCCAGCAGCCGGAGGGGAACTGAAGCTTTCTTT	CASSRRGTEAFF
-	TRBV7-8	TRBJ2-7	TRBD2	TGTGCCAGCAGCCTAACTAGCGGGAAAGGCGAGCAGTACTTC	CASSLTSGKGEQYF
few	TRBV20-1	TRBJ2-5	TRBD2	TGCAGTGCAATTAGCGGGAGGGGGCAGTACTTC	CSAISGRGQYF
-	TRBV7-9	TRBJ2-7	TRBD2	TGTGCCAGCAGCTCCGGGACTAGCCGCGAGCAGTACTTC	CASSSGTSREQYF
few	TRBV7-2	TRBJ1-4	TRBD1	TGTGCCAGCAGCACCCAGGGGGCAGCTAATGAAAAACTGTTTTTT	CASSTQGAANEKLFF
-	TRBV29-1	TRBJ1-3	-	TGCAGCGTTGAAGGGGAGGGGGAGAGCTCTGGAAACACCATATATTTT	CSVEGEGESSGNTIYF
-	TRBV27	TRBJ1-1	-	TGTGCCAGCAGTGTGGGGGGAGGGGGCACTGAAGCTTTCTTT	CASSVGGGGTEAFF
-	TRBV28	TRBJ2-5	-	TGTGCCAGCAGCAAGAGGGTGGCAGAGACCCAGTACTTC	CASSKRVAETQYF
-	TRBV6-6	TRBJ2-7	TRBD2	TGTGCCAGCAGCCCCGGGACTAGCGGGATGTACGAGCAGTACTTC	CASSPGTSGMYEQYF
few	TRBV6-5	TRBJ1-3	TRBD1	TGTGCCAGCAGTTACTCGACAGGGGACTCTGGAAACACCATATATTTT	CASSYSTGDSGNTIYF
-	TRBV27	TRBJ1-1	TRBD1	TGTGCCAGCAGTCCCCGGGACAGGGGTGAAGCTTTCTTT	CASSPRDRGEAFF
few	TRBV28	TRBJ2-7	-	TGTGCCAGCATGAGGCAGAAAATCTCCTACGAGCAGTACTTC	CASMRQKISYEQYF
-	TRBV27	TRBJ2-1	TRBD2	TGTGCCAGCAGTCTCTCAATAGCGGGATATGTCCACAATGAGCAGTTCTTC	CASSLSIAGYVHNEQFF
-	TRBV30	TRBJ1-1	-	TGTGCCTGGAGTGATCGAGGTAGTGGTTTCTTT	CAWSDRGSGFF
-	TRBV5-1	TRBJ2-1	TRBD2	TGCGCCAGCGGTACAATAGCGGGAGATAATGAGCAGTTCTTC	CASGTIAGDNEQFF
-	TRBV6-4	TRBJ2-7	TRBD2	TGTGCCAGCAGTGACTCTCTTCCTGGTGGACTAGCGGCCTTTGGGGAGCAGTACTTC	CASSDSLPGGLAAFGEQYF
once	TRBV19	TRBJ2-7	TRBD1	TGTGCCAGTAGTATGCCGGGACAGGGAAGGTACGAGCAGTACTTC	CASSMPGQGRYEQYF
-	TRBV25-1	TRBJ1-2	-	TGTGCCAGCAGTCCCAACAGTGACTATGGCTACACCTTC	CASSPNSDYGYTF
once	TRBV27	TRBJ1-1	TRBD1	TGTGCCAGCAGCTTAATCGGGACAGCCCGGGACACTGAAGCTTTCTTT	CASSLIGTARDTEAFF
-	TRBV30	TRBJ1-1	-	TGTGCCTGGAATAGAATGATGAACACTGAAGCTTTCTTT	CAWNRMMNTEAFF
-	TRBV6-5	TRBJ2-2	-	TGTGCCAGCAGTTACTCGACCGGGATGAGGGTCGGGGAGCTGTTTTTT	CASSYSTGMRVGELFF
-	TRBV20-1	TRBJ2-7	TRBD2	TGCAGTGCAATTAGCGGGAGGGGGCAGTACTTC	CSAISGRGQYF
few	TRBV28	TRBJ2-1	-	TGTGCCAGCAGTTCTTTGACTGGTGAGCAGTTCTTC	CASSSLTGEQFF
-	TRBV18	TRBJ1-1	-	TGTGCCAGCTCACCTACTCCCGACAGAGCTTTGAACACTGAAGCTTTCTTT	CASSPTPDRALNTEAFF
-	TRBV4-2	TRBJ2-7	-	TGTGCCAGCAGCCAAGAGTTGGGGGGTAACTACGAGCAGTACTTC	CASSQELGGNYEQYF
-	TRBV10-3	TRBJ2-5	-	TGTGCCATCAGTGTTAAGCGGGACCAAGAGACCCAGTACTTC	CAISVKRDQETQYF
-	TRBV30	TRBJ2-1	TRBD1	TGTGCCTGGTCAAGGGGGCTCTACAATGAGCAGTTCTTC	CAWSRGLYNEQFF
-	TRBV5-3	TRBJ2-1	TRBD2	TGTGCCAGAAGCGCAAGGACTAGCGGGAACAATGAGCAGTTCTTC	CARSARTSGNNEQFF
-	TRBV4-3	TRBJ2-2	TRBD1	TGCGCCAGCAGCCAAGTTTTTCAGGGGGTCCGGGAGCTGTTTTTT	CASSQVFQGVRELFF
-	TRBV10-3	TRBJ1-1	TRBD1	TGTGCCATCAGTGAGACGGGACAGGGGGCCAACACTGAAGCTTTCTTT	CAISETGQGANTEAFF
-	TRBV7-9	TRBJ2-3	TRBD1	TGTGCCAGCAGCTACTGGACAGGCAGCACAGATACGCAGTATTTT	CASSYWTGSTDTQYF
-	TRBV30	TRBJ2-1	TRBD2	TGTGCCTGGACCCGCGGGAGCTCCTACAATGAGCAGTTCTTC	CAWTRGSSYNEQFF
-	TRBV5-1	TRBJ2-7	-	TGCGCCAGCAGCCCATCCCCCCCCTACGAGCAGTACTTC	CASSPSPPYEQYF
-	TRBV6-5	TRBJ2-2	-	TGTGCCAGCAGGATACAGGGTTACACCGGGGAGCTGTTTTTT	CASRIQGYTGELFF
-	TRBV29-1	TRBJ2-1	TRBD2	TGCAGCGTTGGTAGGCGGGAGGGACTTTACAATGAGCAGTTCTTC	CSVGRREGLYNEQFF
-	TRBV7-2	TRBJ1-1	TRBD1	TGTGCCAGCAGCGTGGACAGGTCGAACACTGAAGCTTTCTTT	CASSVDRSNTEAFF
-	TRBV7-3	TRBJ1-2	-	TGTGCCAGCAGCTTACGAAGACAGGCTAACTATGGCTACACCTTC	CASSLRRQANYGYTF
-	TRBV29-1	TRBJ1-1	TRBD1	TGCAGCGTTCGCCCGACAGGGGTGAACACTGAAGCTTTCTTT	CSVRPTGVNTEAFF
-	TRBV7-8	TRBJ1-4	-	TGTGCCAGCAGCTTACTCGGGTTCACTAATGAAAAACTGTTTTTT	CASSLLGFTNEKLFF
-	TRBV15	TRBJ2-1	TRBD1	TGTGCCACCAGCAGAGATAGACAGGGATCCTACAATGAGCAGTTCTTC	CATSRDRQGSYNEQFF